Shown below are 13 T cell receptor beta chains from a single sample sequenced in a study of blood T cell repertoires in COVID-19 (dated by TCRdb to 2018 to 2021). Preparation of the library involved the immunoSEQ multiplex PCR assay. TCRdb obtained this table from immuneACCESS and retained in-frame rearrangements with V and J assigned. These tables miss some clones; where compared with another copy, unresolved V genes account for less than half of the shortfall, and the remainder is unexplained. This sample comprises roughly 100,000 clones, around nine tenths of them detected only once. In total, the top ten clones hold around 4% of the sample. What was sequenced was peripheral blood. Receptors originate from a woman between 50 and 59 years old in a cohort sampled during active COVID-19.

The genes are TRBV3-1 (or the pseudogene TRBV3-2) and TRBJ1-1, with 8 bases fitting TRBD1. The CDR3 has 13 amino acids. V trimming: 2 bases; J trimming: 6 bases; junction bases outside the gene matches: 2. Germline CDR1 is LGHDT and CDR2 is YNNKEL (reference sequence). The CDR3 region is CASSQTTGAEAFF. The CDR3 region has the DNA TGTGCCAGCAGCCAAACGACAGGGGCTGAAGCTTTCTTT.

This chain connects TRBV23-1 to TRBJ2-1, with 8 positions matching TRBD2. TRBV23-1 is treated as an ORF (open reading frame) with a function not yet certain. This CDR3 is 14 amino acids long. J was trimmed by 8 bases and V by 4 bases; bases with no gene match: 7. The CDR3 DNA reads as TGCGCCAGCAGTCCTAACGGGAGGGGGGATGAGCAGTTCTTC. It translates to CASSPNGRGDEQFF.

The chain carries TRBV18 and TRBJ2-7; 10 bases are shared with TRBD1. J lost 2 bases, V lost 3 bases, and 7 bases had no gene match. The CDR3 extends over 16 amino acids. The germline gives CDR1 KGHSH, CDR2 LQKENI. Here the CDR3 DNA reads TGTGCCAGCTCACCGGGCTCTGGACAGGGGGCCTACGAGCAGTACTTC. It translates to CASSPGSGQGAYEQYF.

This clone has only one observation. In DNA form, the CDR3 reads TGTGCCAGCTCACCGCGGGGAGAGGATGGCTACACCTTC. Residues: CASSPRGEDGYTF. The genes are TRBV18 and TRBJ1-2, with no clear D. With 3 bases removed from V and 6 bases from J, the gap between germline ends came to 11 bases. The CDR3 is 13 residues long. The germline CDR1 and CDR2 sequences are KGHSH and LQKENI.

The J gene is TRBJ1-4, the V gene TRBV19, with a tentative D call TRBD1 (5 bases). The V end was cut by 2 bases, the J end by 8 bases, with 12 bases between. Germline assignment: CDR1 LNHDA and CDR2 SQIVND (reference sequence). CDR3 length: 14 amino acids. DNA for the CDR3: TGTGCCAGTAGTATACCCGACAGACGAGAAAAACTGTTTTTT. It yields the protein CASSIPDRREKLFF.

The rearrangement links TRBV10-2 to TRBJ2-5; maybe TRBD2 (5 bases). V was shortened by 2 bases and J by 2 bases, with 12 bases between the two germline ends. The CDR3 sequence is 15 residues long. Germline CDR1 WSHSY, CDR2 SAAADI. The CDR3, as DNA: TGCGCCAGCAGTGAGACTAGTGTTGGGCAAGAGACCCAGTACTTC. It yields the protein CASSETSVGQETQYF.

This chain uses TRBV27 with TRBJ2-2, with D maybe TRBD2 (5 bases). Per the germline V gene, CDR1 is MNHEY and CDR2 is SMNVEV (reference sequence). The V gene lost 6 bases and the J gene lost 5 bases, with 13 bases spanning the gap. The CDR3 spans 14 residues. For the CDR3, the DNA is TGTGCCAGCAGACGCTCCGGGGTGACCGGGGAGCTGTTTTTT. Residues: CASRRSGVTGELFF.

This chain uses TRBV10-1 with TRBJ1-5, with D unclear. Per germline, CDR1 WNHNN and CDR2 SYGVQD (reference sequence). The CDR3 totals 13 residues. The V end was cut by 6 bases, the J end by 7 bases, with 13 bases between. Here the CDR3 reads CASSSSGAQPQHF. The CDR3 nucleotides read TGCGCCAGCAGCAGCAGCGGAGCACAGCCCCAGCATTTT.

V and J are TRBV27 and TRBJ1-1, with a tentative D call TRBD1 (6 bases). Germline V CDR1 and CDR2: MNHEY, SMNVEV (reference sequence). The V end was cut by 4 bases, the J end by 4 bases, with 16 bases between. The CDR3 spans 15 residues. The CDR3 nucleotides read TGTGCCAGCAGTTGGAACAGGGTTAAGAGCACTGAAGCTTTCTTT. This sequence encodes CASSWNRVKSTEAFF.

V and J are TRBV9 and TRBJ1-2; the match to TRBD1 covers 9 bases. This CDR3 region has 15 residues. CDR1 and CDR2 from the germline V gene are SGDLS and YYNGEE. V dropped 0 bases and J dropped 1; count of bases not matched to a gene: 1. The CDR3 DNA sequence: TGTGCCAGCAGCGTAGGACAGGGGGTTAACTATGGCTACACCTTC. This encodes CASSVGQGVNYGYTF.

This chain joins TRBV13 and TRBJ1-2; a possible D gene is TRBD1 (6 bases). Germline lookup yields CDR1 PRHDT and CDR2 FYEKMQ (reference sequence). CDR3 length: 16 amino acids. V was clipped by 0 bases and J by 2 bases, with 13 bases between them. CDR3 sequence: CASSLGRGRGNYGYTF. CDR3 bases: TGTGCCAGCAGCTTAGGCCGGGGCAGGGGAAACTATGGCTACACCTTC. Looking up the rest from reference TRBV13 and TRBJ1-2 gives the full variable domain: AAGVIQSPRHLIKEKRETATLKCYPIPRHDTVYWYQQGPGQDPQFLISFYEKMQSDKGSIPDRFSAQQFSDYHSELNMSSLELGDSALYFCASSLGRGRGNYGYTFGSGTRLTVV.

The V call is TRBV18, the J call TRBJ2-7, with 9 bases identical to TRBD2. With 1 base clipped from V and 0 bases from J, the junction kept 4 bases outside the gene matches. Looked up from germline, CDR1 is KGHSH and CDR2 is LQKENI. The CDR3 has 16 residues. DNA of the CDR3: TGTGCCAGCTCACCACGACTAGCGGAGAGCTCCTACGAGCAGTACTTC. The encoded protein is CASSPRLAESSYEQYF.

This clone was seen more than once but under ten times. The chain couples TRBV7-8 to TRBJ2-2, with unresolved D. CDR3 length: 13 amino acids. CDR1 is SGHVS and CDR2 is FQNEAQ in the germline V gene. Trimming removed 7 bases at V and 2 bases at J, with 8 bases between. For the CDR3, the DNA is TGTGCCAGCATGGCGGCCAACACCGGGGAGCTGTTTTTT. Protein product: CASMAANTGELFF.